This T cell receptor (beta chain) was sequenced in a study of Graves' ophthalmopathy and Graves' hyperthyroidism. Regarding the study as a whole: Appearing in blood as well were most expanded thyroid clonotypes above 0.001 frequency.

Exclusion applied to patients with other autoimmune diseases, uncontrolled infections, pregnancy or lactation. CDR3 regions of TCR beta were amplified from RNA transcripts. Scientists carried out first-round RT-PCR using HTBI primers and then a second-round multiplex PCR. One entry per CDR3 protein, called by TCRdb with MiXCR from the multiplex PCR reads. The sample carries a few hundred thousand distinct CDR3 sequences, roughly 40% recorded once. A remark on this clonotype: What it recognizes is unknown.

CDR1 is SEHNR and CDR2 is FQNEAQ in the germline V gene (reference sequence). The CDR3 is 16 amino acids. After removal of 1 base from V and 5 bases from J, the junction contained 10 bases not matched to a gene. This clonotype was obtained from an adult man with Graves' hyperthyroidism. The sequencing input was peripheral blood or thyroid tissue (not recorded which). The chain recombines TRBV7-9 with TRBJ1-1, with TRBD1 identical over 7 bases. CDR3 in DNA: TGTGCCAGCAGCTTAGGTTTCCCGACAGGGATTACTGAAGCTTTCTTT. Its protein is CASSLGFPTGITEAFF. Supplemented by reference TRBV7-9 and TRBJ1-1, the full variable domain reads DTGVSQNPRHKITKRGQNVTFRCDPISEHNRLYWYRQTLGQGPEFLTYFQNEAQLEKSRLLSDRFSAERPKGSFSTLEIQRTEQGDSAMYLCASSLGFPTGITEAFFGQGTRLTVV.